The 8 T cell receptor beta chains below come from one sample, sequenced in a study of blood T cell repertoires in COVID-19. Repertoires were generated with immunoSEQ multiplex PCR, while TCRdb's copy carries only in-frame clones and drops some. The data hold some 330,000 clones, with 80% to 95% observed a single time. The specimen sequenced was PBMCs or T cells enriched from blood (not recorded which). The receptors derive from a woman aged 25 to 45 who had recovered from COVID-19.

The chain employs TRBV3-1 (or the pseudogene TRBV3-2) and TRBJ1-6; possibly TRBD1 for D (6 bases). Germline V gene data show CDR1 as LGHDT and CDR2 as YNNKEL (reference sequence). This CDR3 spans 12 amino acids. The germline V and J ends were trimmed by 4 bases and 12 bases, with 10 bases remaining between them. CDR3 loop: CASSLQGRPLHF. CDR3 sequence (DNA): TGTGCCAGCAGCCTACAGGGTCGACCCCTCCACTTT.

This chain connects TRBV6-2 or TRBV6-3 to TRBJ2-1, with 8 bases matching TRBD1. Trimming took 2 bases from V and 0 from J; bases not matched to a gene: 6. Germline CDR1 reads MNHEY; CDR2 reads SVGEGT. This CDR3 has 17 amino acids. The CDR3 DNA sequence: TGTGCCAGCAGTTACGGGACAGGATCCAGCTCCTACAATGAGCAGTTCTTC. Amino acids: CASSYGTGSSSYNEQFF.

CDR3 region: CASSKKGAGTEAFF. The CDR3 nucleotides are TGTGCCAGCAGCAAAAAGGGGGCGGGAACTGAAGCTTTCTTT. J is TRBJ1-1 and V is TRBV21-1; the table gives TRBD1 as D, unverified against the DNA. TRBV21-1 is designated a pseudogene. This CDR3 comprises 14 residues.

This chain connects TRBV30 to TRBJ1-6, with D tentatively TRBD1 (5 bases). CDR1 is GTSNPN and CDR2 is SVGIG in the germline V gene (reference sequence). The CDR3 totals 14 residues. Trimming removed 1 base from V and 2 bases from J, with 6 bases in between. This CDR3 reads CAWSAGTYNSPLHF. The CDR3 bases are TGTGCCTGGAGTGCAGGGACCTATAATTCACCCCTCCACTTT.

As concerns this clone: Other DNA sequences of this sample code for an identical CDR3. The J gene is TRBJ1-5, the V gene TRBV28; D gene ambiguous. Deletions cut 3 bases from V and 0 bases from J, with 6 bases between. This CDR3 comprises 14 residues. Per germline, CDR1 MDHEN and CDR2 SYDVKM. DNA of the CDR3: TGTGCCAGCAGTTTCGGAGGTAGCAATCAGCCCCAGCATTTT. Amino acids: CASSFGGSNQPQHF. Based on the CDR3 plus reference TRBV28 and TRBJ1-5, the full variable domain is DVKVTQSSRYLVKRTGEKVFLECVQDMDHENMFWYRQDPGLGLRLIYFSYDVKMKEKGDIPEGYSVSREKKERFSLILESASTNQTSMYLCASSFGGSNQPQHFGDGTRLSIL.

This clone has a handful of counts. This CDR3 is CASSLGGGANEKLFF. The CDR3 DNA reads as TGCGCCAGCAGCTTGGGCGGGGGAGCTAATGAAAAACTGTTTTTT. The V gene is TRBV5-1, the J gene TRBJ1-4; D possibly corresponds to TRBD1 (5 bases). The V gene's germline CDR1 is SGHRS and CDR2 YFSETQ. The CDR3 spans 15 residues. The V gene lost 0 bases and the J gene lost 3 bases, with 9 bases spanning the gap.

This chain uses TRBV2 with TRBJ1-2, with 8 nucleotides matching TRBD1. This CDR3 contains 14 residues. The germline V gene encodes CDR1 SNHLY and CDR2 FYNNEI. Trimming removed 5 bases from V and 5 bases from J; junction bases left unmatched: 7. DNA of the CDR3: TGTGCCAGCAGTATAAGGACAGGGAGGTATGGCTACACCTTC. This codes for CASSIRTGRYGYTF.

V is TRBV7-2 and J is TRBJ2-1; 9 bases align to TRBD2. Germline V gene sequence: CDR1 SGHTA, CDR2 FQGNSA. The CDR3 has 16 residues. The V and J ends lost 4 bases and 1 base, in that order; junction bases with no gene match: 5. CDR3 region: CASSWGSGRSYNEQFF. The CDR3 region has the DNA TGTGCCAGCAGCTGGGGCAGCGGGAGGTCCTACAATGAGCAGTTCTTC.